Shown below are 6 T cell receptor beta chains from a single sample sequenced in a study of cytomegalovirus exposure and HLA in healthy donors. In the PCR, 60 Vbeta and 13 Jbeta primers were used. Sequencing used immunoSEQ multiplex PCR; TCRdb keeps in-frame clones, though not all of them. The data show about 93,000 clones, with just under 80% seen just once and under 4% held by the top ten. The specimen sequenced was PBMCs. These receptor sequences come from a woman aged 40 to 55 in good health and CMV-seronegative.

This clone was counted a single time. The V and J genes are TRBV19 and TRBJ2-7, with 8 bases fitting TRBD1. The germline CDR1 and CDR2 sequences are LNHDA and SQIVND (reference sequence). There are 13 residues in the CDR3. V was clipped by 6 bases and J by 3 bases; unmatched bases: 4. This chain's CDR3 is CASSSGGRYEQYF. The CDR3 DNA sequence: TGTGCCAGTAGCTCAGGGGGCCGCTACGAGCAGTACTTC.

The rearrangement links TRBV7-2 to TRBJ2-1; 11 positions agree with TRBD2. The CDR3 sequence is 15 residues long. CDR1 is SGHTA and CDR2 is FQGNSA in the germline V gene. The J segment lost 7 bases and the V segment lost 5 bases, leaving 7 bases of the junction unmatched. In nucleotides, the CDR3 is TGTGCCAGCAGCATACTAGCGGGAGCTGCTAATGAGCAGTTCTTC. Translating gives CASSILAGAANEQFF.

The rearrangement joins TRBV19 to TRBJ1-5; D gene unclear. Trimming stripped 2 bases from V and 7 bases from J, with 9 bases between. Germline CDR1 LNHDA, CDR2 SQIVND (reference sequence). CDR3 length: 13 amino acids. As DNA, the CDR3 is TGTGCCAGTAGTATATCGAGGGCCCAGCCCCAGCATTTT. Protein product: CASSISRAQPQHF.

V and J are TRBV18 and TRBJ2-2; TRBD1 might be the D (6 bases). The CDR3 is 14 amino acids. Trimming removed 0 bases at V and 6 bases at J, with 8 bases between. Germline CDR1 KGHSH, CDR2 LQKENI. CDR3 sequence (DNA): TGTGCCAGCTCACCACCGCCAGGGGCCGGGGAGCTGTTTTTT. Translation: CASSPPPGAGELFF.

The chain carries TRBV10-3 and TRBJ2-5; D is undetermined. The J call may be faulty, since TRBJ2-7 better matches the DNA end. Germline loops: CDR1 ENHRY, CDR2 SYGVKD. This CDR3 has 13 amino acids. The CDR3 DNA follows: TGTGCCACTAGAGGCATCGAGCAGCACGAGCAGTACTTC. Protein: CATRGIEQHEQYF.

The CDR3, as DNA: TGTGCCAGTAGTGGCCACCCGGGGTCTGGGGCCAACGTCCTGACTTTC. Protein: CASSGHPGSGANVLTF. The chain carries TRBV19 and TRBJ2-6, with D possibly matching TRBD2 (5 bases). Germline V gene sequence: CDR1 LNHDA, CDR2 SQIVND (reference sequence). This CDR3 is built from 16 residues. Trimming pared 5 bases from V and 1 base from J, leaving 12 bases between.